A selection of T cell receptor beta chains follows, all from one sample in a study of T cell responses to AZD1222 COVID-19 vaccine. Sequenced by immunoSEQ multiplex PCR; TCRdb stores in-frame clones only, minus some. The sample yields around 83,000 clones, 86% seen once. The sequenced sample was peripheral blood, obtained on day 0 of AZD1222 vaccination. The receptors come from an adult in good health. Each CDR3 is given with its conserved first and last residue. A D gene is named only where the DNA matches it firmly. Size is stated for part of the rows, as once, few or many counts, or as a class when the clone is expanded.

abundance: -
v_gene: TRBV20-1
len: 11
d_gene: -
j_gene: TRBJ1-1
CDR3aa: CSAQDSYEAFF

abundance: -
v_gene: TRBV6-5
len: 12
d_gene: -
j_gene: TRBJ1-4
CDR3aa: CASRRHDEKLFF

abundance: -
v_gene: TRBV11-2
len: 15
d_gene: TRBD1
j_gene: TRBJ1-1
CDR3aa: CASRRTGPMNTEAFF

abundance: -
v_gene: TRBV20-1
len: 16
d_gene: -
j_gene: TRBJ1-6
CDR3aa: CSASGPGQRNNSPLHF

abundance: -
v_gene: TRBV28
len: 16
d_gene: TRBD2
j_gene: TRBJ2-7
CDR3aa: CASSLGGLAGAPEQYF

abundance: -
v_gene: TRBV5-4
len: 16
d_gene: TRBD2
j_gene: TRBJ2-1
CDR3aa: CASSGKYRDYNNEQFF

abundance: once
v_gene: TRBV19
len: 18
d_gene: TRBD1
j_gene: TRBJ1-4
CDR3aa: CASTPDRGPSSTNEKLFF

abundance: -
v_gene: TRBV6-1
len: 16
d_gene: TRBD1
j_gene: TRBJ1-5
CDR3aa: CASSVFSGQGFQPQHF

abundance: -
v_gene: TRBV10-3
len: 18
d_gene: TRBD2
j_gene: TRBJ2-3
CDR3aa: CAISEGDGTSGSKYTQYF

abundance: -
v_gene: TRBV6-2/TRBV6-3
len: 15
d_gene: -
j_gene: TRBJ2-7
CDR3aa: CASSYRGATGREQYF

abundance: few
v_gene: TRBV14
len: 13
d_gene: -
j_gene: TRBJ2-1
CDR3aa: CASSEATFGEQFF

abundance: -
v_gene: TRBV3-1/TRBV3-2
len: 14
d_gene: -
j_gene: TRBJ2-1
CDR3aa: CASSPGESYNEQFF

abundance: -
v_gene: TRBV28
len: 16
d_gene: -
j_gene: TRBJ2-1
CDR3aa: CASTSSRLGMYNEQFF

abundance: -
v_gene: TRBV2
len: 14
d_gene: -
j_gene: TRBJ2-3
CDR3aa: CASSRQGGPDTQYF

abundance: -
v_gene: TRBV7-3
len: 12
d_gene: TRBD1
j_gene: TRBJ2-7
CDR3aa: CASSTPGGEQYF

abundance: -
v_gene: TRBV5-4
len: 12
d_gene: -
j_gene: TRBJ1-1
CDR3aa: CASSLVGTEAFF

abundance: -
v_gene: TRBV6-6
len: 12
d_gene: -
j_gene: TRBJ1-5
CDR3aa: CASSYQTQPQHF

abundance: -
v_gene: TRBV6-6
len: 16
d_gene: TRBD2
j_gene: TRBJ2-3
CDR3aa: CASSSQGLEITDTQYF

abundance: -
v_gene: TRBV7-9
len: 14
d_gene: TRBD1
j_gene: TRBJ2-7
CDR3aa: CASSFRDSIYEQYF

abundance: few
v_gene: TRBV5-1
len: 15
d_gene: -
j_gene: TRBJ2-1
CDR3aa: CASSPGSDSGDEQFF

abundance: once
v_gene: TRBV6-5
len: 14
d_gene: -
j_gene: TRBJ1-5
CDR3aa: CASSLSGGNQPQHF

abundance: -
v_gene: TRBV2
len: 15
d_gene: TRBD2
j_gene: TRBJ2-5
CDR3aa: CASSGIAGVGETQYF

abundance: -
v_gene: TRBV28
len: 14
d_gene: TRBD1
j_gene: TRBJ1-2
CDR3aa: CASSLEGAFYGYTF

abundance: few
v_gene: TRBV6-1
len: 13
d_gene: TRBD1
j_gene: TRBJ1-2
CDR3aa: CASSEQGVDGYTF

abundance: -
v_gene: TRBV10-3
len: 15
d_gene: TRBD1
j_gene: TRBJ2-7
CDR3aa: CAISGEDRAVDEQYF

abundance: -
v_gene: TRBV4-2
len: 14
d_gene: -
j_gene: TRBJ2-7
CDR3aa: CASSQWAGHRGQYF

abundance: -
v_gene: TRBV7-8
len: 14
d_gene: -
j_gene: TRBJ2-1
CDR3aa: CASSLRPAYNEQFF

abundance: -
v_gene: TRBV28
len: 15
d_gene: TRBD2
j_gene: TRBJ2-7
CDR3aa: CASKEVAGGRYEQYF

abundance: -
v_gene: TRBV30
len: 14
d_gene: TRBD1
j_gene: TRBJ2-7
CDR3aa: CAWKRGTGTYEQYF

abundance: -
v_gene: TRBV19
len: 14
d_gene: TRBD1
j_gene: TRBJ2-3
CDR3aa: CASRDRVKTDTQYF

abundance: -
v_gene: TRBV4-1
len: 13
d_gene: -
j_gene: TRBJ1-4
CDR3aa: CASSQSSNEKLFF

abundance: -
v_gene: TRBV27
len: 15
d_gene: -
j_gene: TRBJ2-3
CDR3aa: CATLPAKQSKDTQYF

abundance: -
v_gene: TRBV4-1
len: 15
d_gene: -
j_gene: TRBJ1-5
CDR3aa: CASSGQPYSNQPQHF

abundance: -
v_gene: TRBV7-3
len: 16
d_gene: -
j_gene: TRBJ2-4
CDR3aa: CASSLTRSPAKNIQYF

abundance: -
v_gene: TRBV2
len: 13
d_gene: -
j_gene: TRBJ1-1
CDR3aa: CASSEGMNTEAFF

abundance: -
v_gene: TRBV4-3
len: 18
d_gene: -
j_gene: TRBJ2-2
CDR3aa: CASSQERLTPIQTGELFF

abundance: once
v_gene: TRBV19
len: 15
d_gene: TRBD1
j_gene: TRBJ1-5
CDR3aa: CASSISGTVHQPQHF

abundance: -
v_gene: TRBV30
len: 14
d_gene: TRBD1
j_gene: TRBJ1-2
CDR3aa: CAWSVRTGQYGYTF

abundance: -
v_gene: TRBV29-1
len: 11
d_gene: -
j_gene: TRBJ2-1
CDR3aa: CSAPAVNEQFF

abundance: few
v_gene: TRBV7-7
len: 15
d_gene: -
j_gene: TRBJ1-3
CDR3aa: CASSLAGGSGNTIYF

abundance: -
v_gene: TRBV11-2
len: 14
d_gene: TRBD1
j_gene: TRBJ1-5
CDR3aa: CASSSTGGGQPQHF

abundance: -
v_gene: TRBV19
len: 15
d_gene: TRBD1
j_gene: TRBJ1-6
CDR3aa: CASKDRVLRPSPLHF

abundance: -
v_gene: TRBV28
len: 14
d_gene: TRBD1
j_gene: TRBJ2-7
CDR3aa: CASSRYGTGYEQYF

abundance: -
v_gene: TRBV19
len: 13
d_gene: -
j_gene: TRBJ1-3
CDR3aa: CASSPVPGNTIYF

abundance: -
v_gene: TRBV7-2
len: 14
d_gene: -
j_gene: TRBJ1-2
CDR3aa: CASSLGGANYGYTF

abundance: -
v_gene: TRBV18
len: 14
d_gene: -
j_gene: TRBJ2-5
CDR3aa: CASSPETSQETQYF

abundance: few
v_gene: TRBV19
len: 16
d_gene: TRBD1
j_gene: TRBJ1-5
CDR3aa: CASSRYGTASNQPQHF